The 20 T cell receptor beta chains listed next were all sequenced from one sample in a study of regulatory T cells in long-lasting Graves disease. For TCR beta, libraries came from iRepertoire HTBI primers and Arm-PCR of CDR3 regions. TCRdb re-derived calls from the multiplex PCR reads in MiXCR, one entry per CDR3 protein. Of about 300,000 distinct CDR3 sequences listed, about 20% are singletons. Time point in this sample: newly diagnosed GD, antithyroid drugs for less than 3 months. The authors made the TCR library using RNA they extracted from PBMCs. The source was peripheral blood mononuclear cells (PBMCs), collected at new diagnosis, from a patient treated with antithyroid drugs. These receptors all come from a female donor with Graves disease.

There are a few counts of this clonotype. The J gene is TRBJ2-4, the V gene TRBV18; D is perhaps TRBD2 (6 bases). Trimming left V 1 base short and J 3 bases short, with 10 bases between. Germline CDR1 reads KGHSH; CDR2 reads LQKENI. This CDR3 has 15 residues. Here the CDR3 DNA reads TGTGCCAGCTCACCACTAGAGGGAGGCAAAAACATTCAGTACTTC. Its translation is CASSPLEGGKNIQYF.

In this sample, this clonotype turned up many times. The rearrangement uses TRBV6-1 and TRBJ1-2; D might be TRBD1 (6 bases). From germline, CDR1 is MNHNS and CDR2 SASEGT. The germline V and J ends were trimmed by 6 bases and 0 bases, with 20 bases remaining between them. This CDR3 is 17 amino acids long. Here the CDR3 reads CASRQKGRGETNYGYTF. The CDR3 bases are TGTGCCAGCAGACAAAAGGGCAGGGGCGAAACTAACTATGGCTACACCTTC.

The V call is TRBV3-1, the J call TRBJ2-3, with no clear D. CDR1 and CDR2 from the germline V gene are LGHDT and YNNKEL (reference sequence). The CDR3 loop spans 15 amino acids. V gave up 4 bases and J gave up 1 base, with 12 bases separating them. In DNA, the CDR3 is TGTGCCAGCAGCCTCGCGACTGGAGGCACAGATACGCAGTATTTT. Protein product: CASSLATGGTDTQYF.

This CDR3 reads CASSFEGRLNQPQHF. CDR3 in DNA: TGTGCCAGCAGTTTCGAAGGCAGGCTCAATCAGCCCCAGCATTTT. The V call is TRBV27, the J call TRBJ1-5; D unresolved. Germline V CDR1 and CDR2: MNHEY, SMNVEV (reference sequence). This CDR3 comprises 15 residues. Trimming left V 3 bases short and J 3 bases short, with 12 bases between.

The gene calls are TRBV12-3 or TRBV12-4 and TRBJ1-5; D not certain. The CDR3 covers 14 residues. The germline V and J ends were trimmed by 2 bases and 3 bases, with 8 bases remaining between them. CDR3 nucleotide sequence: TGTGCCAGCAGTTTACAGGATCCCAATCAGCCCCAGCATTTT. Protein sequence: CASSLQDPNQPQHF.

The gene calls are TRBV6-2 or TRBV6-3 and TRBJ1-5, with 9 nucleotides matching TRBD1. V was pared by 5 bases and J by 7 bases, with 18 bases of the junction left unmatched. The CDR3 runs 18 residues. Germline V lookup: CDR1 MNHEY, CDR2 SVGEGT. The CDR3 is CASSEGPWMRTGVQPQHF. The CDR3 DNA is TGTGCCAGCAGTGAGGGGCCCTGGATGAGGACAGGGGTACAGCCCCAGCATTTT.

The sample holds a few counts of this clonotype. The chain recombines TRBV20-1 with TRBJ2-7, with 7 positions matching TRBD2. Germline CDR1 DFQATT, CDR2 SNEGSKA (reference sequence). The CDR3 consists of 15 residues. V shed 0 bases and J 4 bases; nucleotides not matched to a gene: 9. The DNA for the CDR3 is TGCAGTGCTAGAGATAGCCAGCGGGGATATTACGAGCAGTACTTC. Protein product: CSARDSQRGYYEQYF.

This clonotype appeared many times. One end of the junction does not line up with germline, which may come from a read error. This sequence joins TRBV12-3 or TRBV12-4 and TRBJ2-2, with 11 positions matching TRBD2. The CDR3 totals 16 residues. This CDR3 reads CACSLRLAGGTGELFF. Here the CDR3 DNA reads TGTGCCTGCAGTTTGCGGCTAGCGGGAGGCACCGGGGAGCTGTTTTTT.

This clonotype was detected many times. The chain employs TRBV11-2 and TRBJ2-1; 11 nucleotides align to TRBD2. After removal of 6 bases from V and 6 bases from J, the junction contained 10 bases not matched to a gene. The CDR3 is 16 amino acids. CDR1 is SGHAT, CDR2 FQNNGV, per germline. CDR3 nucleotide sequence: TGTGCCAGCAGGATGGGACTAGCGGCCGCTGGCAATGAGCAGTTCTTC. Translated, it gives CASRMGLAAAGNEQFF.

This clonotype was detected ten times or more. V is TRBV24-1 and J is TRBJ1-5; D perhaps matches TRBD1 (6 bases). V dropped 4 bases and J dropped 5 bases, with 8 bases sitting between them. Germline CDR1 reads KGHDR; CDR2 reads SFDVKD. The CDR3 loop spans 13 amino acids. In nucleotides, the CDR3 is TGTGCCACCAGTGAACAGGGCTATCAGCCCCAGCATTTT. Translated: CATSEQGYQPQHF.

This clonotype appeared many times. The chain has TRBV30 and TRBJ2-7; D is ambiguous. The CDR3 is 12 amino acids. Looked up from germline, CDR1 is GTSNPN and CDR2 is SVGIG (reference sequence). Trimming took 3 bases from V and 3 from J, leaving 9 bases between them. CDR3 region: CAWRPQLYEQYF. The CDR3 DNA reads TGTGCCTGGAGGCCACAGCTCTACGAGCAGTACTTC.

This clonotype has at least ten counts. The chain is built from TRBV30 and TRBJ2-7; TRBD1 is a possible D gene (6 bases). The CDR3 is 12 residues long. Trimming took off 6 bases at V and 2 bases at J, with 11 bases between the two ends. CDR1 and CDR2 (germline): GTSNPN, SVGIG (reference sequence). The CDR3 nucleotides read TGTGCCTGTCACAGGGCTACCTACGAGCAGTACTTC. It is translated as CACHRATYEQYF.

The rearrangement links TRBV3-1 to TRBJ2-7, with D hard to call. Germline CDR1 LGHDT, CDR2 YNNKEL (reference sequence). This CDR3 has 15 residues. Trimming shortened V by 0 bases and J by 2 bases, and 11 bases separated the two germline ends. The CDR3 DNA sequence: TGTGCCAGCAGCCAAGAATCCACGGCCGCCTACGAGCAGTACTTC. It translates to CASSQESTAAYEQYF.

This clonotype has ten or more counts. The gene calls are TRBV11-2 and TRBJ2-1; TRBD2 matches at 8 bases. The CDR3 runs to 13 residues. Unmatched junction bases numbered 4, after V lost 4 bases and J lost 8 bases. CDR1 SGHAT and CDR2 FQNNGV come from the germline V gene. CDR3 sequence: CASSSVLADEQFF. CDR3 in DNA: TGTGCCAGCAGCTCCGTACTAGCGGATGAGCAGTTCTTC.

This clonotype has a count of ten or more. This chain joins TRBV4-1 and TRBJ1-4; 10 positions agree with TRBD1. After removal of 0 bases from V and 6 bases from J, the junction contained 7 bases not matched to a gene. The CDR3 spans 17 residues. Germline CDR1 is MGHRA and CDR2 is YSYEKL. CDR3: CASSQESRGQGYEKLFF. The CDR3 DNA sequence: TGCGCCAGCAGCCAAGAAAGCCGGGGACAGGGGTATGAAAAACTGTTTTTT.

This clonotype was seen many times. Here the CDR3 DNA reads TGTGCCAGCAGCTCGGGGACGGTCGTCTACGAGCAGTACTTC. Translated, it gives CASSSGTVVYEQYF. The chain couples TRBV2 to TRBJ2-7; possibly TRBD1 or TRBD2 for D (5 bases each). The CDR3 is 14 amino acids. The germline V gene has CDR1 SNHLY and CDR2 FYNNEI. The V and J ends lost 6 bases and 3 bases respectively, with 15 bases between them.

The chain is built from TRBV6-1 and TRBJ1-2; 11 bases fit TRBD1. This CDR3 has 14 residues. Trimming removed 1 base from V and 6 bases from J; junction bases left unmatched: 1. Germline V gives CDR1 MNHNS, CDR2 SASEGT. CDR3 sequence: CASSEGGQGDGYTF. As DNA, the CDR3 is TGTGCCAGCAGTGAAGGGGGACAGGGGGATGGCTACACCTTC.

This sequence joins TRBV5-6 and TRBJ1-2; a weak D match, TRBD1 (5 bases). V lost 2 bases and J 8 bases, leaving 25 bases between the germline ends. CDR3 length equals 17 residues. Looked up from germline, CDR1 is SGHDT and CDR2 is YYEEEE. For the CDR3, the DNA is TGTGCCAGCAGCTTATGGAAGGGGCGCACGGACTATGTGGGCTACACCTTC. This codes for CASSLWKGRTDYVGYTF.

On this clonotype itself: A far more abundant clone sits one base away, making this likely a read error. The chain employs TRBV2 and TRBJ2-3; 8 bases match TRBD1. The CDR3 covers 18 residues. The germline V gene has CDR1 SNHLY and CDR2 FYNNEI. CDR3: CASSLPGPGQGFTDTQNF. In DNA, the CDR3 is TGTGCCAGCAGTCTCCCTGGACCTGGACAGGGATTCACAGATACGCAGAATTTT.

This clonotype has at least ten counts. The V gene is TRBV7-9, the J gene TRBJ2-7; 10 bases align to TRBD1. Germline lookup yields CDR1 SEHNR and CDR2 FQNEAQ (reference sequence). The CDR3 contains 14 residues. With 5 bases clipped from V and 3 bases from J, the junction kept 4 bases outside the gene matches. For the CDR3, the DNA is TGTGCCAGCAGCCCCTGGACAGGGGGCTACGAGCAGTACTTC. Its protein product is CASSPWTGGYEQYF.